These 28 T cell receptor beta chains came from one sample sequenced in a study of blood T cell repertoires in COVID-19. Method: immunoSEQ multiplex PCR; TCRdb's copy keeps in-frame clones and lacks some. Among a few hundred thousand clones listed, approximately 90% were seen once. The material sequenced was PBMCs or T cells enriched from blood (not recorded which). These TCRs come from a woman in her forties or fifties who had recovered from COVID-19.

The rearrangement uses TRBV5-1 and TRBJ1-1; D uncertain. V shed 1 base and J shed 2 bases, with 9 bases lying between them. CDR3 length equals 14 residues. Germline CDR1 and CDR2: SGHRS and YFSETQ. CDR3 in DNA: TGCGCCAGCAGCTTGATACAATTAAACACTGAAGCTTTCTTT. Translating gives CASSLIQLNTEAFF.

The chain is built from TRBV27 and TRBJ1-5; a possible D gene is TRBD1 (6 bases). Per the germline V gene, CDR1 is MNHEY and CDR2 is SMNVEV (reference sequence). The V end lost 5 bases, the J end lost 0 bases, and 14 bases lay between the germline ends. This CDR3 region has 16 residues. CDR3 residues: CASSVNRDTSNQPQHF. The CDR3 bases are TGTGCCAGCAGTGTCAACCGGGACACTAGCAATCAGCCCCAGCATTTT.

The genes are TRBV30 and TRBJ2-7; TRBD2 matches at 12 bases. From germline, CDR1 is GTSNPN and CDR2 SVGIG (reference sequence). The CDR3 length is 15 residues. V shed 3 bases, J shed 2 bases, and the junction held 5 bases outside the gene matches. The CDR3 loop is CAWRLAGGAPYEQYF. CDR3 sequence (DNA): TGTGCCTGGAGGCTAGCGGGAGGGGCACCCTACGAGCAGTACTTC.

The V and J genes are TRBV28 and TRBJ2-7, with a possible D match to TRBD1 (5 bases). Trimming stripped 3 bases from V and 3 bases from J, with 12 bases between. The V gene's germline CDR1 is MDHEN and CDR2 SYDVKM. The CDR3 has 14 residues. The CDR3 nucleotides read TGTGCCAGCAGTTTCTCCACAGGTTACTACGAGCAGTACTTC. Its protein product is CASSFSTGYYEQYF. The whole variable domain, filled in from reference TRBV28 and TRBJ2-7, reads DVKVTQSSRYLVKRTGEKVFLECVQDMDHENMFWYRQDPGLGLRLIYFSYDVKMKEKGDIPEGYSVSREKKERFSLILESASTNQTSMYLCASSFSTGYYEQYFGPGTRLTVT.

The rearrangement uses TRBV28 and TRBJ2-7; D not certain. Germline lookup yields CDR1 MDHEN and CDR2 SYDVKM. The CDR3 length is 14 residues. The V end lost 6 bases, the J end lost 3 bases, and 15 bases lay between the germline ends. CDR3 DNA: TGTGCCAGCAGCACCTCCCGCGAGGTCTACGAGCAGTACTTC. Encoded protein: CASSTSREVYEQYF.

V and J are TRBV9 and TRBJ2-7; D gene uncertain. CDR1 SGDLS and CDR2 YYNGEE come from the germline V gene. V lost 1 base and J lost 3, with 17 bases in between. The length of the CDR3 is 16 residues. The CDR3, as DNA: TGTGCCAGCAGCGTAAACACAAGACCTAGTATCTACGAGCAGTACTTC. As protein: CASSVNTRPSIYEQYF.

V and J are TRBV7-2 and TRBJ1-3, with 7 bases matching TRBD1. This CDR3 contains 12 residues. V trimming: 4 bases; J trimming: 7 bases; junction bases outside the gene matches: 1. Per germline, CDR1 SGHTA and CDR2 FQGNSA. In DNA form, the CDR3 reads TGTGCCAGCAGCTCGACAGGGAACACCATATATTTT. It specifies CASSSTGNTIYF.

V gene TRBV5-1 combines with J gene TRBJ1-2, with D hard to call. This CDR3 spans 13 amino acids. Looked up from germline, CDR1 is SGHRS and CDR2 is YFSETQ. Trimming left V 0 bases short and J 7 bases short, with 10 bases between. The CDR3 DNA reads TGCGCCAGCAGCTTGGAACTGCCCACTGGCTACACCTTC. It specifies CASSLELPTGYTF.

CDR3 nucleotide sequence: TGTGCCAGCAGTGACCGGCTAGGCAATCAGCCCCAGCATTTT. This sequence encodes CASSDRLGNQPQHF. This chain connects TRBV2 to TRBJ1-5; no clear D gene. CDR3 length equals 14 residues. Trimming took off 3 bases at V and 2 bases at J, with 8 bases between the two ends. Germline CDR1 reads SNHLY; CDR2 reads FYNNEI.

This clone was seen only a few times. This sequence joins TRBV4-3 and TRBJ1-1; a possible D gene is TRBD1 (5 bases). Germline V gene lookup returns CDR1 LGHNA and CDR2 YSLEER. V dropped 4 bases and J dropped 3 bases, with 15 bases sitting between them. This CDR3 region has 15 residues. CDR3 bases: TGCGCCAGCAGCCTCAGCCTCCAGGGCGACACTGAAGCTTTCTTT. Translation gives CASSLSLQGDTEAFF.

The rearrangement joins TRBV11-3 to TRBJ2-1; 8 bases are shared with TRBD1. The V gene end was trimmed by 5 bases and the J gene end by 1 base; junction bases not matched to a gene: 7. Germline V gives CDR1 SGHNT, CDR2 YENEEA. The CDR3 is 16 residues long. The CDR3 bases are TGTGCCAGCAGCCCCCGAGGGACAGGATCCTACAATGAGCAGTTCTTC. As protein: CASSPRGTGSYNEQFF.

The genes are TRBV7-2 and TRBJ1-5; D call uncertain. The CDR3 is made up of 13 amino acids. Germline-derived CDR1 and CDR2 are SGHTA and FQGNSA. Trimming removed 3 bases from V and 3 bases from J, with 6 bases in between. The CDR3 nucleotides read TGTGCCAGCAGCTTGCGGGTCAATCAGCCCCAGCATTTT. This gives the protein CASSLRVNQPQHF.

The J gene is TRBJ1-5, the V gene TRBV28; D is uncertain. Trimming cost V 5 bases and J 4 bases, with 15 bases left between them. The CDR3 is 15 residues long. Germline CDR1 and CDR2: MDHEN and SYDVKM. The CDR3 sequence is CASSIEGYGNQPQHF. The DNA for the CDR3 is TGTGCCAGCAGTATTGAGGGTTACGGAAATCAGCCCCAGCATTTT. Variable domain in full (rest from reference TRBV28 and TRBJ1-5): DVKVTQSSRYLVKRTGEKVFLECVQDMDHENMFWYRQDPGLGLRLIYFSYDVKMKEKGDIPEGYSVSREKKERFSLILESASTNQTSMYLCASSIEGYGNQPQHFGDGTRLSIL.

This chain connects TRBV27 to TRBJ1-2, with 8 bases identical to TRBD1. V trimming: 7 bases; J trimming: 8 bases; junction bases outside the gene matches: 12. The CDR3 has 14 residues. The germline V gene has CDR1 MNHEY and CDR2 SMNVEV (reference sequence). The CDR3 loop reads CASTIGQGAGGYTF. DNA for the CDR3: TGTGCCAGCACCATAGGTCAGGGGGCTGGAGGCTACACCTTC.

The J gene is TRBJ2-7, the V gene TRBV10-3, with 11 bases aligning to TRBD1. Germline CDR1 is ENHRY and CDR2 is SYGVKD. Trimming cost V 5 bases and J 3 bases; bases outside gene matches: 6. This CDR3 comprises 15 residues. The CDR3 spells CAISSGTGGVYEQYF. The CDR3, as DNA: TGTGCCATCAGTTCCGGGACAGGGGGTGTCTACGAGCAGTACTTC.

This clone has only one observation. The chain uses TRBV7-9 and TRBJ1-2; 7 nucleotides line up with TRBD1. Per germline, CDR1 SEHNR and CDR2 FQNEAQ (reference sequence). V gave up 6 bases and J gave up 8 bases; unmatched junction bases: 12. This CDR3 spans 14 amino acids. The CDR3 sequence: CASSLGGGVEGYTF. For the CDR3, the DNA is TGTGCCAGCAGTCTAGGGGGCGGTGTGGAGGGCTACACCTTC.

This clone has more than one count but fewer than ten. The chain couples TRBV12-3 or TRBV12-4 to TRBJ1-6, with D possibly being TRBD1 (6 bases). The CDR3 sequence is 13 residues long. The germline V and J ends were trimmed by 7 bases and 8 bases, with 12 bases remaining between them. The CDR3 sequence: CASKRDTYSPLHF. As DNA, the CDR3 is TGTGCCAGCAAACGGGACACTTATTCACCCCTCCACTTT.

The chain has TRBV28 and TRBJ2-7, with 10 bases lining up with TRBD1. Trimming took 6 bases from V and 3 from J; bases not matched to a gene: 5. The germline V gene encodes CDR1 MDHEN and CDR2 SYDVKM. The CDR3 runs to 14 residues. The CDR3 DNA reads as TGTGCCAGCAGCCCGACAGGGGGCGGCTACGAGCAGTACTTC. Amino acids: CASSPTGGGYEQYF.

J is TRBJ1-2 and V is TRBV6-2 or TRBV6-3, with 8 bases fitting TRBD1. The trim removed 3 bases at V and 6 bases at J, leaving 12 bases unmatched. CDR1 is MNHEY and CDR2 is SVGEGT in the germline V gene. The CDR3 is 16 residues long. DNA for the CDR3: TGTGCCAGCAGTTATCCGGACAGGGTTTATATAGATGGCTACACCTTC. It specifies CASSYPDRVYIDGYTF.

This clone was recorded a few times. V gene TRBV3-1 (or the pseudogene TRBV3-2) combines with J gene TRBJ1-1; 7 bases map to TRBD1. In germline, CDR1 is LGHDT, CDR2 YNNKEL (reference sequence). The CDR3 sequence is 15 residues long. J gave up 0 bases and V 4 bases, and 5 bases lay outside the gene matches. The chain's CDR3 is CASSPAGGMNTEAFF. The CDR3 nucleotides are TGTGCCAGCAGCCCCGCAGGGGGGATGAACACTGAAGCTTTCTTT.

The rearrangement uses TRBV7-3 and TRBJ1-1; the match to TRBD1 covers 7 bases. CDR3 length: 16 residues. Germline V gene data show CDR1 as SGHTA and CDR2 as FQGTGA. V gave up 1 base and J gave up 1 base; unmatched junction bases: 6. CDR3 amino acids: CASSLKGGGSNTEAFF. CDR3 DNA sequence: TGTGCCAGCAGCTTAAAAGGGGGCGGGTCGAACACTGAAGCTTTCTTT.

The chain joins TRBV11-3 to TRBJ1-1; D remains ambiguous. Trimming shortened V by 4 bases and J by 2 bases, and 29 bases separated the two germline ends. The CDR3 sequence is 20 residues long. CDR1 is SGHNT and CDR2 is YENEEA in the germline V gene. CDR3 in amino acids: CASSSERLTPTDYYNTEAFF. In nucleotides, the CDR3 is TGTGCCAGCAGCTCAGAAAGGTTGACCCCAACCGACTATTATAACACTGAAGCTTTCTTT. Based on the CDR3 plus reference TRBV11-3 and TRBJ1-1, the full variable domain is EAGVVQSPRYKIIEKKQPVAFWCNPISGHNTLYWYLQNLGQGPELLIRYENEEAVDDSQLPKDRFSAERLKGVDSTLKIQPAELGDSAVYLCASSSERLTPTDYYNTEAFFGQGTRLTVV.

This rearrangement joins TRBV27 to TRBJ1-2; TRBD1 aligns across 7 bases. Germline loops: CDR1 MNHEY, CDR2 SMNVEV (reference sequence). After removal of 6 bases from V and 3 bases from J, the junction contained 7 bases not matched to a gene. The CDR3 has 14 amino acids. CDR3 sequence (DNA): TGTGCCAGCAGACCCTCCGACAGGGACTATGGCTACACCTTC. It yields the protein CASRPSDRDYGYTF.

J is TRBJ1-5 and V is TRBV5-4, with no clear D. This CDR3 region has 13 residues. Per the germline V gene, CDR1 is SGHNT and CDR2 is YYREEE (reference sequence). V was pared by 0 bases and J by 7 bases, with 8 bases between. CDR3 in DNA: TGTGCCAGCAGCTTGGACGGGAGCCAGCCCCAGCATTTT. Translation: CASSLDGSQPQHF.

The CDR3 DNA sequence: TGTGCCAGCAGTATTTCGACAGGGGGCGGTGGCTACACCTTC. Residues: CASSISTGGGGYTF. The chain joins TRBV6-4 to TRBJ1-2; 10 bases match TRBD1. The V segment lost 5 bases and the J segment 7 bases; nucleotides outside the gene matches: 7. Germline CDR1 and CDR2: MRHNA and SNTAGT. The length of the CDR3 is 14 residues.

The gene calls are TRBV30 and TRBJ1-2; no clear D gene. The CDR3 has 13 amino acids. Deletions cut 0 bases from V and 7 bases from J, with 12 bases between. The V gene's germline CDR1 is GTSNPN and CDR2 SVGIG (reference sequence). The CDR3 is CAWSVSGLAGYTF. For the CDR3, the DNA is TGTGCCTGGAGTGTTTCGGGGTTAGCTGGCTACACCTTC. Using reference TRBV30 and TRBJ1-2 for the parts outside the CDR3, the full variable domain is SQTIHQWPATLVQPVGSPLSLECTVEGTSNPNLYWYRQAAGRGLQLLFYSVGIGQISSEVPQNLSASRPQDRQFILSSKKLLLSDSGFYLCAWSVSGLAGYTFGSGTRLTVV.

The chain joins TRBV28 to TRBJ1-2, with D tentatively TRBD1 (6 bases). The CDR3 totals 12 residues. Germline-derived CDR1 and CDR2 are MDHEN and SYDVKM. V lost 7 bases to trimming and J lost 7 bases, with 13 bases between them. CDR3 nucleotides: TGTGCCAGCACCCAGGGGTTCTCTGGCTACACCTTC. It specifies CASTQGFSGYTF.

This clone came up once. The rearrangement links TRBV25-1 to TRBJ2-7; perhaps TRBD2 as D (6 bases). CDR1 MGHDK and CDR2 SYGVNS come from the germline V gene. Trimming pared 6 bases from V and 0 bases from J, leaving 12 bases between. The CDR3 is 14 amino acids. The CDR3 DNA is TGTGCCAGCAGATCGACTAGTCCCTCCTACGAGCAGTACTTC. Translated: CASRSTSPSYEQYF.